A single sample gave rise to the 18 T cell receptor beta chains below, sequenced in a study of vaccination and CD4 T cells after COVID-19. Which antigens these TCRs recognize remains unknown. Stated treatment: approximately 10-day PBMC culture with coronavirus spike peptide pools or control peptides (ViraFEST assay). Samples of CD4+ T cells were obtained from the unexposed donor before the COVID-19 pandemic (2011-2018). The Oncomine TCR Beta short-read assay sequenced DNA from cultured CD4+ T cells. MiXCR was run by TCRdb on the PCR reads, yielding one entry per CDR3 protein. The sample records 8,000 to 10,000 distinct CDR3 sequences, around 48% being singletons. The sample consisted of CD4+ T cells from blood, cultured in vitro. The receptors come from a human donor in good health.

The chain has TRBV10-3 and TRBJ2-2, with TRBD1 as a possible D gene (5 bases). Trimming pared 11 bases from V and 0 bases from J, leaving 19 bases between. Germline CDR1 and CDR2: ENHRY and SYGVKD. The CDR3 loop spans 16 amino acids. CDR3 nucleotide sequence: TGTGCCTTAAGTGGCAGGGCTTACCCGAACACCGGGGAGCTGTTTTTT. As protein: CALSGRAYPNTGELFF.

This sequence joins TRBV25-1 and TRBJ1-6, with D possibly being TRBD1 (5 bases). The germline V gene encodes CDR1 MGHDK and CDR2 SYGVNS. This CDR3 contains 12 residues. Trimming stripped 8 bases from V and 10 bases from J, with 12 bases between. CDR3 sequence: CASGQKGSPLHF. For the CDR3, the DNA is TGTGCCAGCGGGCAAAAGGGGTCACCCCTCCACTTT.

In its sample, this clonotype was seen a few times. This chain links TRBV20-1 with TRBJ1-1; D uncertain. Germline V gene sequence: CDR1 DFQATT, CDR2 SNEGSKA (reference sequence). V was trimmed by 1 base and J by 5 bases, leaving 20 bases between them. CDR3 length equals 16 residues. The CDR3: CSARVTFREGETEAFF. The CDR3 DNA reads TGCAGTGCTAGAGTCACTTTCAGAGAAGGAGAGACTGAAGCTTTCTTT.

This chain connects TRBV9 to TRBJ2-5, with TRBD2 matching over 7 bases. V was pared by 0 bases and J by 4 bases, with 6 bases of the junction left unmatched. Germline CDR1 reads SGDLS; CDR2 reads YYNGEE. CDR3 length: 15 residues. The CDR3 loop is CASSVAEGRGETQYF. CDR3 coding DNA: TGTGCCAGCAGCGTAGCAGAGGGGAGGGGAGAGACCCAGTACTTC.

This clonotype was counted only a few times. This rearrangement joins TRBV10-1 to TRBJ1-1; D gene unclear. This CDR3 is built from 16 residues. The ends were cut back, 3 bases at V and 2 bases at J, with 16 bases in the middle. Germline CDR1 and CDR2: WNHNN and SYGVQD (reference sequence). As DNA, the CDR3 is TGCGCCAGCAGTGATGATCCCCGGACGGGCAACACTGAAGCTTTCTTT. Translation: CASSDDPRTGNTEAFF.

The rearrangement uses TRBV29-1 and TRBJ1-2, with 7 bases that match TRBD1. V was pared by 8 bases and J by 5 bases, with 14 bases of the junction left unmatched. The length of the CDR3 is 14 residues. Germline V CDR1 and CDR2: SQVTM, ANQGSEA. The CDR3 nucleotides read TGCAGCTCGACGGATAACAGGGGTGTTTATGGCTACACCTTC. Translated, it gives CSSTDNRGVYGYTF.

V usage is TRBV6-1 and J usage is TRBJ2-7; the D gene is possibly TRBD1 (5 bases). The V end was cut by 7 bases, the J end by 1 base, with 11 bases between. Per the germline V gene, CDR1 is MNHNS and CDR2 is SASEGT. CDR3 size: 13 residues. The CDR3 protein is CASMTTASYEQYF. The CDR3 DNA sequence: TGTGCCAGCATGACGACAGCTTCCTACGAGCAGTACTTC.

This sequence joins TRBV12-3 or TRBV12-4 and TRBJ1-6, with TRBD1 as a possible D gene (5 bases). This CDR3 has 14 amino acids. Trimming removed 3 bases from V and 10 bases from J, with 13 bases in between. The CDR3 here is CASSLGRDGSPLHF. CDR3 DNA: TGTGCCAGCAGTTTGGGCAGGGACGGATCACCCCTCCACTTT.

This clonotype has a handful of counts. The rearrangement links TRBV12-3 or TRBV12-4 to TRBJ1-1; the D is unclear. This CDR3 has 14 residues. The germline V and J ends were trimmed by 5 bases and 0 bases, with 10 bases remaining between them. CDR3 protein: CASSKQIMNTEAFF. CDR3 bases: TGTGCCAGCAGTAAACAGATCATGAACACTGAAGCTTTCTTT.

The chain employs TRBV6-2 or TRBV6-3 and TRBJ2-2; TRBD1 aligns across 7 bases. The J segment lost 2 bases and the V segment lost 11 bases, leaving 8 bases of the junction unmatched. The CDR3 is made up of 14 amino acids. CDR1 and CDR2 (germline): MNHEY, SVGEGT. The CDR3: CAGDKGANTGELFF. The CDR3 DNA reads TGTGCCGGAGACAAGGGGGCTAACACCGGGGAGCTGTTTTTT.

A few counts support this clonotype. This rearrangement joins TRBV20-1 to TRBJ1-5; TRBD1 is a possible D gene (6 bases). V lost 2 bases and J lost 2, with 10 bases in between. In germline, CDR1 is DFQATT, CDR2 SNEGSKA (reference sequence). CDR3 length: 14 residues. The CDR3 here is CSARRGARNQPQHF. The CDR3 region has the DNA TGCAGTGCTAGAAGGGGGGCTCGCAATCAGCCCCAGCATTTT.

The V gene is TRBV5-1, the J gene TRBJ1-6; no clear D gene. Germline V gene sequence: CDR1 SGHRS, CDR2 YFSETQ. V gave up 0 bases and J gave up 7 bases, with 11 bases separating them. This CDR3 comprises 15 residues. Here the CDR3 reads CASSLETPHNSPLHF. The CDR3 coding sequence is TGCGCCAGCAGCTTGGAGACACCTCACAATTCACCCCTCCACTTT.

V gene TRBV6-5 combines with J gene TRBJ2-1; TRBD1 matches 7 bases. Germline V CDR1 and CDR2: MNHEY, SVGAGI. The CDR3 contains 17 residues. V lost 0 bases and J lost 4; bases outside the gene matches: 9. CDR3 loop: CASSYSRLDRAYNEQFF. The CDR3 DNA reads as TGTGCCAGCAGTTACTCGCGTCTCGACAGGGCATACAATGAGCAGTTCTTC.

The chain links TRBV19 to TRBJ2-7; D not resolved. The CDR3 loop spans 11 amino acids. Germline V gene data show CDR1 as LNHDA and CDR2 as SQIVND (reference sequence). V dropped 3 bases and J dropped 5 bases, with 5 bases sitting between them. The CDR3 nucleotides read TGTGCCAGTAGTATCAGGAACGAGCAGTACTTC. This translates into CASSIRNEQYF.

V gene TRBV12-3 or TRBV12-4 combines with J gene TRBJ1-2, with D unresolved. The CDR3 loop spans 14 amino acids. V lost 5 bases to trimming and J lost 8 bases, with 18 bases between them. The DNA of the CDR3 is TGTGCCAGCAGTCAGACGACCACTTCGCGGGGCTACACCTTC. Amino acid sequence: CASSQTTTSRGYTF.

The chain employs TRBV10-3 and TRBJ2-5; 8 nucleotides align to TRBD2. V gave up 0 bases and J gave up 5 bases; unmatched junction bases: 5. CDR1 and CDR2 (germline): ENHRY, SYGVKD. This CDR3 is built from 15 residues. CDR3 region: CAISESSGGRETQYF. CDR3 nucleotide sequence: TGTGCCATCAGTGAGTCGTCGGGGGGGCGGGAGACCCAGTACTTC.

In its sample, this clonotype was seen a few times. V is TRBV28 and J is TRBJ2-2, with D unresolved. Deletions cut 2 bases from V and 5 bases from J, with 18 bases between. The CDR3 has 17 amino acids. CDR1 and CDR2 (germline): MDHEN, SYDVKM. The CDR3 spells CASSLISRPVETGELFF. DNA of the CDR3: TGTGCCAGCAGTTTAATCTCGAGGCCAGTGGAGACCGGGGAGCTGTTTTTT.

The chain carries TRBV19 and TRBJ1-6; 8 bases match TRBD1. CDR1 and CDR2 from the germline V gene are LNHDA and SQIVND (reference sequence). This CDR3 is 15 amino acids long. The V and J ends lost 4 bases and 7 bases, in that order; junction bases with no gene match: 6. CDR3 nucleotides: TGTGCCAGTAGTACCGGAACAGGGGGAAATTCACCCCTCCACTTT. Residues: CASSTGTGGNSPLHF.